The present T cell receptor beta chain was sequenced within a study of CD8+CD57+ T cells in acquired aplastic anemia. Study in general: The sorted CD4+ and CD8+ cells yielded an average around 3.4 ug of DNA.

Profiling of TCR beta VDJ combinations and CDR3 sequences used genomic DNA as template. TCRdb called the reads again in MiXCR, with one record for every CDR3 protein. The data contain around 150,000 distinct CDR3 sequences, just under 45% of them seen just once; the ten biggest clones take up around 0.96%. This clonotype was seen once. A much larger clone differs from this one at a single base, so this may be a read error. The conserved final phenylalanine or tryptophan is absent from the CDR3, which likely points to a read error. The sample consisted of sorted CD4+, CD8+, or CD8+CD57+ T cells (not recorded which) from PBMCs. The sequence came from a human donor in good health.

In nucleotides, the CDR3 is TGTGCCAGCAGCCCTCGGACAGGTCCCTACGAGCAGTACCTC. It codes for CASSPRTGPYEQYL. The V and J genes are TRBV27 and TRBJ2-7, with 7 bases matching TRBD1. The CDR3 sequence is 14 residues long. In germline, CDR1 is MNHEY, CDR2 SMNVEV (reference sequence). Trimming removed 6 bases from V and 2 bases from J; junction bases left unmatched: 7.